Ten or more counts support the clone carrying this T cell receptor (beta chain). The entry originates in a study of T cells in Graves' hyperthyroidism and ophthalmopathy. About the study: Staff took peripheral blood when the initial diagnosis was made, before any treatment began.

V lost 5 bases and J 0 bases, leaving 11 bases between the germline ends. The CDR3 length is 14 residues. Germline V gives CDR1 SGHRS, CDR2 YFSETQ. There were TCR beta CDR3 regions amplified from RNA transcripts. In the first-round RT-PCR of the TCR CDR3, the HTBI primer set was used. TCRdb fed the multiplex PCR reads into MiXCR, producing one record per CDR3 protein. Among 400,000 or so distinct CDR3 sequences listed, over 13% were seen once. V usage is TRBV5-1 and J usage is TRBJ2-5; the D gene is possibly TRBD2 (5 bases). This clonotype was obtained from a man between 45 and 60 years old with Graves' ophthalmopathy. The sequenced material came from blood. CDR3 sequence reads: CASSGSAYQETQYF. The CDR3 coding sequence is TGCGCCAGCAGTGGTAGCGCGTACCAAGAGACCCAGTACTTC.